These T cell receptor beta chains were read from a single sample in a study of post-analysis software for immune sequencing data. TCRdb re-called the PCR reads through MiXCR, storing one row per CDR3 protein. The repertoire includes about 810,000 distinct CDR3 sequences, about 53% of them detected once, and 4% to 5.5% sits in the top ten. The material sequenced was blood. These receptors were collected from a girl aged 10-17 years with multiple sclerosis. The CDR3 runs from the conserved cysteine through the conserved F or W. D genes are given only for firm matches. Some rows mark clone size as missing; the rest say once, few, many or name a class of expanded clone.

D gene: .; clone size: once; J gene: TRBJ1-1; V gene: TRBV12-3/TRBV12-4; CDR3 DNA: TGTGCCAGCAGTTTAAAGGGCCCTGGGACCACTGAAGCTTTCTTT; CDR3 protein: CASSLKGPGTTEAFF
D gene: .; clone size: .; J gene: TRBJ2-7; V gene: TRBV29-1; CDR3 DNA: TGCAGCGTTCTACAGGGTTACTACGAGCAGTACTTC; CDR3 protein: CSVLQGYYEQYF
D gene: .; clone size: .; J gene: TRBJ2-7; V gene: TRBV7-9; CDR3 DNA: TGTGCCAGCGGCAGTAAATCGAGCTCCTACGAGCAGTACTTC; CDR3 protein: CASGSKSSSYEQYF
D gene: TRBD2; clone size: .; J gene: TRBJ2-4; V gene: TRBV15; CDR3 DNA: TGTGCCACCAGCAGAGTTCTAGCGGGGAACATTCAGTACTTC; CDR3 protein: CATSRVLAGNIQYF
D gene: .; clone size: .; J gene: TRBJ2-7; V gene: TRBV7-9; CDR3 DNA: TGTGCCAGCAGCTTAGTACGTTTGGTCCGTCCCTACGAGCAGTACTTC; CDR3 protein: CASSLVRLVRPYEQYF
D gene: .; clone size: .; J gene: TRBJ1-2; V gene: TRBV15; CDR3 DNA: TGTGCCACCAGCAGACCGGGACGCAATGGCTACACCTTC; CDR3 protein: CATSRPGRNGYTF
D gene: .; clone size: .; J gene: TRBJ2-7; V gene: TRBV2; CDR3 DNA: TGTGCCAGCAGTGAAGTCCAGGGGCTCTACGAGCAGTACTTC; CDR3 protein: CASSEVQGLYEQYF
D gene: TRBD2; clone size: .; J gene: TRBJ2-3; V gene: TRBV5-1; CDR3 DNA: TGCGCCAGCAGCGCCGATAGCGGGGGAGCCCAGCGTACGCAGTATTTT; CDR3 protein: CASSADSGGAQRTQYF
D gene: .; clone size: .; J gene: TRBJ1-5; V gene: TRBV6-6; CDR3 DNA: TGTGCCAGCAGCCCCCTTCGACAGTACAATCAGCCCCAGCATTTT; CDR3 protein: CASSPLRQYNQPQHF
D gene: TRBD1; clone size: .; J gene: TRBJ2-7; V gene: TRBV24-1; CDR3 DNA: TGTGCCACCAGTGATGGGACAGCTCCCTACGAGCAGTACTTC; CDR3 protein: CATSDGTAPYEQYF
D gene: .; clone size: many; J gene: TRBJ2-3; V gene: TRBV12-3/TRBV12-4; CDR3 DNA: TGTGCCAGCAGCTTAGGAGATACGCAGTATTTT; CDR3 protein: CASSLGDTQYF
D gene: .; clone size: .; J gene: TRBJ2-7; V gene: TRBV10-3; CDR3 DNA: TGTGCCATCAGTGGGAGAGACGAGCAGTACTTC; CDR3 protein: CAISGRDEQYF
D gene: .; clone size: .; J gene: TRBJ2-1; V gene: TRBV20-1; CDR3 DNA: TGCAGTGCTAGAGGCCCAAGGGCGAAGTGGGATGAGCAGTTCTTC; CDR3 protein: CSARGPRAKWDEQFF
D gene: .; clone size: .; J gene: TRBJ2-5; V gene: TRBV14; CDR3 DNA: TGTGCCAGCAGCCTCCGGGACCCCCAGACCCAGTACTTC; CDR3 protein: CASSLRDPQTQYF
D gene: TRBD2; clone size: .; J gene: TRBJ2-4; V gene: TRBV7-3; CDR3 DNA: TGTGCCAGCAGCTTACGTGGGTCTAGCGGGAGGGATGCCAAAAACATTCAGTACTTC; CDR3 protein: CASSLRGSSGRDAKNIQYF
D gene: .; clone size: .; J gene: TRBJ2-5; V gene: TRBV7-2; CDR3 DNA: TGTGCCAGCAGCCCGCAGGGAAGAACAGAGACCCAGTACTTC; CDR3 protein: CASSPQGRTETQYF
D gene: .; clone size: .; J gene: TRBJ2-5; V gene: TRBV12-3/TRBV12-4; CDR3 DNA: TGTGCCAGCAGTTTCTCGGTGAGTGAAGAGACCCAGTACTTC; CDR3 protein: CASSFSVSEETQYF
D gene: .; clone size: few; J gene: TRBJ2-5; V gene: TRBV5-1; CDR3 DNA: TGCGCCTCCACTTACAGGGTCGGAGAGACCCAGTACTTC; CDR3 protein: CASTYRVGETQYF
D gene: .; clone size: .; J gene: TRBJ2-2; V gene: TRBV5-1; CDR3 DNA: TGCGCCAGCAGACAACTCGCGGGCCAAACCACCGGGGAGCTGTTTTTT; CDR3 protein: CASRQLAGQTTGELFF
D gene: TRBD1; clone size: few; J gene: TRBJ2-7; V gene: TRBV10-3; CDR3 DNA: TGTGCCATCAGTGTGGGACAGGGGGCCCAAAACGAGCAGTACTTC; CDR3 protein: CAISVGQGAQNEQYF
D gene: TRBD2; clone size: .; J gene: TRBJ2-7; V gene: TRBV20-1; CDR3 DNA: TGCAGTGCTAGAGTTAACGGGAGGAGCTCCTACGAGCAGTACTTC; CDR3 protein: CSARVNGRSSYEQYF
D gene: TRBD2; clone size: .; J gene: TRBJ2-1; V gene: TRBV27; CDR3 DNA: TGTGCCAGCAGTCCCAGGACTAGCGGGGGGCCGGGGAATGAGCAGTTCTTC; CDR3 protein: CASSPRTSGGPGNEQFF
D gene: .; clone size: .; J gene: TRBJ2-7; V gene: TRBV6-5; CDR3 DNA: TGTGCCAGCAGTTATATGGCGAGCTCCTACAATGAGCAGTACTTC; CDR3 protein: CASSYMASSYNEQYF
D gene: .; clone size: .; J gene: TRBJ2-5; V gene: TRBV6-5; CDR3 DNA: TGTGCCAGCAGTTACTCCGTTACCTCCCTCCAAGTACAGGAAGAGCAGTACTTC; CDR3 protein: CASSYSVTSLQVQEEQYF
D gene: .; clone size: .; J gene: TRBJ1-4; V gene: TRBV2; CDR3 DNA: TGTGCCAGCAGTGAATGGCAGGGGAATGAAAAACTGTTTTTT; CDR3 protein: CASSEWQGNEKLFF
D gene: .; clone size: .; J gene: TRBJ2-3; V gene: TRBV7-2; CDR3 DNA: TGTGCCAGCAGCTACCCTGGGGTTACGCAGTATTTT; CDR3 protein: CASSYPGVTQYF
D gene: TRBD1; clone size: .; J gene: TRBJ2-3; V gene: TRBV30; CDR3 DNA: TGTGCCTGGATCCGGCAGGGGGCAGATACGCAGTATTTT; CDR3 protein: CAWIRQGADTQYF
D gene: TRBD2; clone size: .; J gene: TRBJ2-1; V gene: TRBV7-9; CDR3 DNA: TGTGCCAGCAGCTTAGTAGGGGAACTAGCGGACTACAATGAGCAGTTCTTC; CDR3 protein: CASSLVGELADYNEQFF
D gene: TRBD2; clone size: .; J gene: TRBJ2-7; V gene: TRBV20-1; CDR3 DNA: TGCAGTGTTACTCGGCGGGGGGCCTTCTCCGAGCAGTACTTC; CDR3 protein: CSVTRRGAFSEQYF
D gene: .; clone size: many; J gene: TRBJ1-2; V gene: TRBV12-3/TRBV12-4; CDR3 DNA: TGTGCCAGCAGCTCTGGCGGCTATGGCTACACCTTC; CDR3 protein: CASSSGGYGYTF
D gene: .; clone size: .; J gene: TRBJ2-1; V gene: TRBV5-1; CDR3 DNA: TGCGCCAGCAGCTTGGGGGGGACTTCAACCAATGAGCAGTTCTTC; CDR3 protein: CASSLGGTSTNEQFF
D gene: .; clone size: few; J gene: TRBJ2-1; V gene: TRBV12-3/TRBV12-4; CDR3 DNA: TGTGCCAGCAGCCTACTAGTTAGTTATTACAATGAGCAGTTCTTC; CDR3 protein: CASSLLVSYYNEQFF
D gene: .; clone size: .; J gene: TRBJ2-1; V gene: TRBV18; CDR3 DNA: TGTGCCAGCTCAGCGGACAGCAATGAGCAGTTCTTC; CDR3 protein: CASSADSNEQFF
D gene: .; clone size: .; J gene: TRBJ1-4; V gene: TRBV6-6; CDR3 DNA: TGTGCCAGCAGTCATTCAGCTTCAACTAATGAAAAACTGTTTTTT; CDR3 protein: CASSHSASTNEKLFF
D gene: .; clone size: .; J gene: TRBJ2-1; V gene: TRBV27; CDR3 DNA: TGTGCCAGCAGTTCTCTGGTCGGAATCACAAACAATGAGCAGTTCTTC; CDR3 protein: CASSSLVGITNNEQFF
D gene: .; clone size: few; J gene: TRBJ2-7; V gene: TRBV5-1; CDR3 DNA: TGCGCCAGCAGCACACGGCCGGGACTGAACTCCTACGAGCAGTACTTC; CDR3 protein: CASSTRPGLNSYEQYF
D gene: TRBD2; clone size: .; J gene: TRBJ2-1; V gene: TRBV5-1; CDR3 DNA: TGCGCCAGCAGCCCACCGGGACTAGCGGGAATAAATGAGCAGTTCTTC; CDR3 protein: CASSPPGLAGINEQFF
D gene: TRBD1; clone size: few; J gene: TRBJ2-7; V gene: TRBV12-3/TRBV12-4; CDR3 DNA: TGTGCCAGCAGGGGGGACAGGGGCTACGAGCAGTACTTC; CDR3 protein: CASRGDRGYEQYF
D gene: .; clone size: .; J gene: TRBJ2-7; V gene: TRBV5-1; CDR3 DNA: TGCGCCAGCAGCCTGGCTCAGACAGAGAGGAACTACGAGCAGTACTTC; CDR3 protein: CASSLAQTERNYEQYF
D gene: .; clone size: .; J gene: TRBJ2-7; V gene: TRBV7-2; CDR3 DNA: TGTGCCAGCAGTCCCCGACCGGGGAACCTCCTCTACGAGCAGTACTTC; CDR3 protein: CASSPRPGNLLYEQYF
D gene: .; clone size: .; J gene: TRBJ2-1; V gene: TRBV5-6; CDR3 DNA: TGTGCCAGCAGTTGGGGGCCGGACAGAAACTACAATGAGCAGTTCTTC; CDR3 protein: CASSWGPDRNYNEQFF
D gene: TRBD1; clone size: many; J gene: TRBJ2-7; V gene: TRBV4-1; CDR3 DNA: TGCGCCAGCGGTAACCAGGGGGTCAACGAGCAGTACTTC; CDR3 protein: CASGNQGVNEQYF
D gene: TRBD1; clone size: .; J gene: TRBJ1-4; V gene: TRBV5-1; CDR3 DNA: TGCGCCAGCAGCTTGGGGGACAGGGGGACGGATAATGAAAAACTGTTTTTT; CDR3 protein: CASSLGDRGTDNEKLFF
D gene: TRBD1; clone size: .; J gene: TRBJ2-6; V gene: TRBV5-6; CDR3 DNA: TGTGCCAGCAGCTTGGACAGGGGCGGGGCCAACGTCCTGACTTTC; CDR3 protein: CASSLDRGGANVLTF
D gene: .; clone size: .; J gene: TRBJ2-7; V gene: TRBV6-5; CDR3 DNA: TGTGCCAGCAGTTACTATCCCGGCCGTCTATTGCCCTACGAGCAGTACTTC; CDR3 protein: CASSYYPGRLLPYEQYF
D gene: TRBD1; clone size: .; J gene: TRBJ1-2; V gene: TRBV7-9; CDR3 DNA: TGTGCCAGCAGCCGCACCGACAGGGCGGTTGGCTACACCTTC; CDR3 protein: CASSRTDRAVGYTF
D gene: .; clone size: .; J gene: TRBJ2-7; V gene: TRBV5-1; CDR3 DNA: TGCGCCAGCAGCCCAACCCTTCCCGAAGCCTACGAGCAGTACTTC; CDR3 protein: CASSPTLPEAYEQYF
D gene: TRBD1; clone size: once; J gene: TRBJ2-1; V gene: TRBV6-5; CDR3 DNA: TGTGCCAGCAGTGAAGGACAGGGACAGTTCTTC; CDR3 protein: CASSEGQGQFF
D gene: .; clone size: .; J gene: TRBJ2-5; V gene: TRBV11-3; CDR3 DNA: TGTGCCAGCAGCCCCCGTAGTACTAGAAACCAAGAGACCCAGTACTTC; CDR3 protein: CASSPRSTRNQETQYF
D gene: TRBD1; clone size: .; J gene: TRBJ1-2; V gene: TRBV7-2; CDR3 DNA: TGTGCCAGCAGCGAGAGACAGGGGGTGTATGGCTACACCTTC; CDR3 protein: CASSERQGVYGYTF
D gene: .; clone size: .; J gene: TRBJ1-4; V gene: TRBV10-3; CDR3 DNA: TGTGCCATCAATCCGGGACTCGAGGTTGAAAAACTGTTTTTT; CDR3 protein: CAINPGLEVEKLFF
D gene: .; clone size: many; J gene: TRBJ2-5; V gene: TRBV2; CDR3 DNA: TGTGCCAGCAGTGGCGGCGGAGAGACCCAGTACTTC; CDR3 protein: CASSGGGETQYF
D gene: TRBD2; clone size: .; J gene: TRBJ2-1; V gene: TRBV7-3; CDR3 DNA: TGTGCCAGCAGCTTAACGGGGACTAGCTCTGATGAACAGTTCTTC; CDR3 protein: CASSLTGTSSDEQFF
D gene: .; clone size: .; J gene: TRBJ2-7; V gene: TRBV14; CDR3 DNA: TGTGCCAGCAGCCAAGACACATCAATCTACGAGCAGTACTTC; CDR3 protein: CASSQDTSIYEQYF
D gene: TRBD2; clone size: few; J gene: TRBJ2-1; V gene: TRBV7-9; CDR3 DNA: TGTGCCAGGGGGGGGTTTTCGGACAATGAGCAGTTCTTC; CDR3 protein: CARGGFSDNEQFF
D gene: .; clone size: .; J gene: TRBJ2-1; V gene: TRBV7-2; CDR3 DNA: TGTGCCAGCAGCTTAAGCAGGGGTGTCAATGAGCAGTTCTTC; CDR3 protein: CASSLSRGVNEQFF
D gene: .; clone size: .; J gene: TRBJ2-5; V gene: TRBV13; CDR3 DNA: TGTGCCAGCAGCTCGGGACACAGGGATCAAGAGACCCAGTACTTC; CDR3 protein: CASSSGHRDQETQYF
D gene: TRBD2; clone size: .; J gene: TRBJ2-1; V gene: TRBV18; CDR3 DNA: TGTGCCAGCTCACCAACTAGCGGGAGGATTCACAATGAGCAGTTCTTC; CDR3 protein: CASSPTSGRIHNEQFF